These T cell receptor beta chains were read from a single sample in a study of shared clonotypes between healthy human individuals. Produced via immunoSEQ multiplex PCR; TCRdb's table is partial and in-frame only. The data show some 1 million clones, approximately 70% seen once. Input material: memory CD4+ T cells sorted from blood. Every receptor here comes from a man in his late teens or twenties in good health. Both conserved end residues are part of each CDR3.

>TRBV29-1
CSVERGNPSVPEAFF
>TRBV25-1
CASRAGGPNVAGELFF
>TRBV11-2
CASRGHTDTQYF
>TRBV19
CASRGRDRDREQYF
>TRBV27
CASSLDLNYGYTF
>TRBV27
CASSHSRVASYEQYF
>TRBV5-1
CASRLLAGEETQYF
>TRBV5-1
CASSPRGQLYSGANVLTF
>TRBV5-1
CASSLGDQNEKLFF
>TRBV18
CASSPGQGTDTQYF
>TRBV7-9
CASSLGTGDQPQHF
>TRBV5-8
CASSGFNAGRNTEAFF
>TRBV6-1
CASRTGRAYEQYF
>TRBV7-9
CASGKGTSGPYEQYF